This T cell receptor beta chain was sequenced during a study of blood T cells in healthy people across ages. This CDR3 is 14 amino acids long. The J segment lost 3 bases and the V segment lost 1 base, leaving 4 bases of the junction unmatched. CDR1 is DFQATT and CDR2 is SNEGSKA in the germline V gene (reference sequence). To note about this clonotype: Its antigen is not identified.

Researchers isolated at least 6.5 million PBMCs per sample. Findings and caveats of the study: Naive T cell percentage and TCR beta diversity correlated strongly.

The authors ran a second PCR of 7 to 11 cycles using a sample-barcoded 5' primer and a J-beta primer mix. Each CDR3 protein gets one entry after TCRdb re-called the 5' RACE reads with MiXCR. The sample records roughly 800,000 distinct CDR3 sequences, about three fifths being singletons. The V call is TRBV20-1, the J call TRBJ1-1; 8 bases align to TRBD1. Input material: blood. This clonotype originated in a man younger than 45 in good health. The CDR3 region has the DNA TGCAGTGCTAGAGTGACAGGGGTTTACACTGAAGCTTTCTTT. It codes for CSARVTGVYTEAFF.